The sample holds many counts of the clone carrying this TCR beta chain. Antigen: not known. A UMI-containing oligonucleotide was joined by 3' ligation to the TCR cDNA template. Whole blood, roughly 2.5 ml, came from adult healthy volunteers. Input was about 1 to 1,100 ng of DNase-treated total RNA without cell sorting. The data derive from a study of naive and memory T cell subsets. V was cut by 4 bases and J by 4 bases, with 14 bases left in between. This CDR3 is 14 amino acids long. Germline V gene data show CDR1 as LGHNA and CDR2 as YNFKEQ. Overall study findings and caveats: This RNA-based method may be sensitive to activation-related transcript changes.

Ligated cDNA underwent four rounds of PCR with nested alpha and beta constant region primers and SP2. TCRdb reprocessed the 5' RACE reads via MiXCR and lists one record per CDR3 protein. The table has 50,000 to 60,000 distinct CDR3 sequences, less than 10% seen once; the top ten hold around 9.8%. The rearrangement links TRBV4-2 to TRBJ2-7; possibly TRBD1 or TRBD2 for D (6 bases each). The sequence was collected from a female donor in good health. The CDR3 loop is CASSLRDTLYEQYF. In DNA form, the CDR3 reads TGTGCCAGCAGCCTGCGGGACACATTATACGAGCAGTACTTC.